The sequence of this T cell receptor (beta chain) was determined in a study of blood T cell repertoires in COVID-19. In the study overall: PBMCs, B-cell-depleted T cells, or T cells were the source of the cDNA or gDNA that made up the material.

The data were produced by immunoSEQ multiplex PCR, yet TCRdb's version contains in-frame clones alone and is incomplete. This sample has 200,000 to 250,000 clones; about 90% occur once, and the top ten carry about 6.3%. The CDR3 length is 13 residues. V lost 5 bases, J lost 2 bases, and 10 bases lay in between. Germline CDR1 reads SGHNT; CDR2 reads YYREEE (reference sequence). The chain carries TRBV5-4 and TRBJ1-2; D remains unclear. The sample taken for sequencing was PBMCs or T cells enriched from blood (not recorded which). This clonotype was sampled from a woman in her twenties or thirties with acute COVID-19. Here the CDR3 reads CASSESGNYGYTF. In DNA form, the CDR3 reads TGTGCCAGCAGTGAATCGGGAAACTATGGCTACACCTTC.